This TCR beta chain appears in the sequencing data of a study of T cells in Graves' hyperthyroidism and ophthalmopathy. Study as a whole: Prior to any treatment, at the point of initial diagnosis, peripheral blood was collected.

At least ten counts were recorded for this clonotype. Regions amplified from RNA transcripts were the TCR beta CDR3 regions. HTBI primers drove first-round RT-PCR of the TCR CDR3. TCRdb passed the multiplex PCR reads through MiXCR, listing each CDR3 protein once. The sample yields roughly 520,000 distinct CDR3 sequences, approximately 25% seen once. V lost 2 bases, J lost 4 bases, and 9 bases lay in between. This CDR3 is built from 13 residues. CDR1 is MNHEY, CDR2 SMNVEV, per germline (reference sequence). This sequence originates from a woman aged 25 to 39 with Graves' ophthalmopathy. The V gene is TRBV27, the J gene TRBJ2-7; D call uncertain. The material sequenced was blood. The chain's CDR3 is CASSLGDPYEQYF. Here the CDR3 DNA reads TGTGCCAGCAGTTTAGGAGACCCTTACGAGCAGTACTTC.